The rows below give T cell receptor beta chains drawn from one sample of a study of shared clonotypes between healthy human individuals. TCRdb's table, derived via immunoSEQ multiplex PCR, lists solely in-frame clones and lacks some. The data show around 510,000 clones, 95% to 97% seen once. The sample consisted of naive CD4+ T cells sorted from blood. The receptors come from a woman aged 25 to 39 in good health. Both conserved end residues are part of each CDR3. A D gene is named only where the DNA matches it firmly. A row's size may be missing; if present it is once, few, many or a size class.

TRBV7-2	-	TRBJ2-7	-	TGTGCCAGCAGCCCCAGGGGGAGGTCCGGTCCCTACGAGCAGTACTTC	CASSPRGRSGPYEQYF
TRBV28	-	TRBJ1-5	-	TGTGCCAGCAGCGGAGGGCAGCCCCAGCATTTT	CASSGGQPQHF
TRBV28	-	TRBJ2-7	-	TGTGCCAGCAGTCCGCACTCCTACGAGCAGTACTTC	CASSPHSYEQYF
TRBV11-3	-	TRBJ2-2	-	TGTGCCAGCAGCTCCAGAAAAACCGGGGAGCTGTTTTTT	CASSSRKTGELFF
TRBV6-5	-	TRBJ1-2	-	TGTGCCAGCAGTTACTCGACCGCTAACTATGGCTACACCTTC	CASSYSTANYGYTF
TRBV29-1	few	TRBJ2-1	-	TGCAGCGTTGAAGGGGGGAGCTCCTACAATGAGCAGTTCTTC	CSVEGGSSYNEQFF
TRBV5-4	few	TRBJ1-5	TRBD1	TGTGCCAGCAGCATTGACAGGGGCAATCAGCCCCAGCATTTT	CASSIDRGNQPQHF
TRBV4-1	-	TRBJ1-2	-	TGCGCCAGCAGCTTTCGTACAGGGTGCGGCTACACCTTC	CASSFRTGCGYTF
TRBV28	-	TRBJ2-7	-	TGTGCCAGCAGGCCTTCACAGGATTCCTACGAGCAGTACTTC	CASRPSQDSYEQYF
TRBV30	-	TRBJ1-6	-	TGTGCCTGGAGTGTCAACGTCGGTTCACCCCTCCACTTT	CAWSVNVGSPLHF
TRBV5-6	-	TRBJ1-2	-	TGTGCCAGCAGTTTTACCGGGACGTTCTATGGCTACACCTTC	CASSFTGTFYGYTF
TRBV2	once	TRBJ1-3	-	TGTGCCAGCAGTGGAAGGCCCCCAAACTCTGGAAACACCATATATTTT	CASSGRPPNSGNTIYF
TRBV4-2	-	TRBJ2-5	TRBD2	TGTGCCAGCAGCCCTAGCGGGAGAGAAGAGCAGTACTTC	CASSPSGREEQYF
TRBV5-8	once	TRBJ2-5	-	TGTGCCAGCAGCTTTGGGGATCCGAACCAAGAGACCCAGTACTTC	CASSFGDPNQETQYF
TRBV6-1	-	TRBJ2-3	-	TGTGCCAGCAGTGAAGGGAGTTCCCGCACAGATACGCAGTATTTT	CASSEGSSRTDTQYF
TRBV15	once	TRBJ2-7	TRBD1	TGTGCCACCAGCAGGACAGGGACCTACGAGCAGTACTTC	CATSRTGTYEQYF
TRBV5-6	-	TRBJ2-2	-	TGTGCCAGCAGCTTCGACACAAGCACCGGGGAGCTGTTTTTT	CASSFDTSTGELFF
TRBV10-3	-	TRBJ1-5	-	TGTGCCATCAGTGAGACCAGCAATCAGCCCCAGCATTTT	CAISETSNQPQHF
TRBV28	-	TRBJ2-3	TRBD1	TGTGCCAGCAGTTTTCGACAGGGGGCAGATACGCAGTATTTT	CASSFRQGADTQYF
TRBV19	-	TRBJ2-1	-	TGTGCCAGTAGTCCTACCGCGGCCTACAATGAGCAGTTCTTC	CASSPTAAYNEQFF
TRBV5-4	once	TRBJ2-1	-	TGTGCCAGCAGCTTGGCCATCGGGAACAATGAGCAGTTCTTC	CASSLAIGNNEQFF
TRBV2	-	TRBJ2-1	TRBD1	TGTGCCAGCAGTGGACAGGGGCTAAATGAGCAGTTCTTC	CASSGQGLNEQFF
TRBV18	-	TRBJ1-1	-	TGTGCCAGCTCACCAATTTTCCCGGGGGTGAGGACAACTGAAGCTTTCTTT	CASSPIFPGVRTTEAFF
TRBV28	-	TRBJ1-1	TRBD1	TGTGCCAGCAGGCAAGGGACAGGAGGGAACACTGAAGCTTTCTTT	CASRQGTGGNTEAFF
TRBV7-8	-	TRBJ2-3	TRBD2	TGTGCCAGCAGAACCTCTACCATAAGACGGGTCCAGCGGGAGTTGACAGATACGCAGTATTTT	CASRTSTIRRVQRELTDTQYF
TRBV10-3	-	TRBJ1-5	-	TGTGCCATCAGTGAGTCCCCCGCGGGCTGGAGCAATCAGCCCCAGCATTTT	CAISESPAGWSNQPQHF